Sequencing of this T cell receptor (beta chain) was carried out in a study of radiation and T cells in renal cell carcinoma (dated by TCRdb to about 2020). Describing the broader study: Samples were obtained from a clinical trial, in which 15 Gy stereotactic body radiation therapy was delivered to primary renal cell carcinomas and nephrectomy was performed 4 weeks later. TCR beta sequencing covered some 55 samples in total, comprising roughly 25 tumors and approximately 27 peripheral blood samples. Across all 53 samples, 3,800,000 or so unique CDR3 nucleotide sequences encoding around 2,500,000 unique CDR3 amino acid sequences were identified. General findings and caveats noted by the study authors: Because the trial had a single-armed design, the trial could not examine how radiation dose or scheduling affected the TCR repertoire. Blood repertoire dynamics were not followed beyond 4 weeks after treatment. Top tumor clonotypes rose in blood from baseline to 2 weeks post-radiation, then contracted by 4 weeks, suggesting transient expansion of tumor-resident clones. Because pretreatment tumor biopsies were not available, the study could not determine whether clonotypes were already present within the tumor at baseline.

V gives up 0 bases and J gives up 1 base, and the segment between their germline ends measures 10 bases. The cysteine opens and the phenylalanine closes a CDR3 of 15 amino acids. The DNA shown is the 45-base CDR3, in frame from base 1. CDR1 SGDLS and CDR2 YYNGEE are derived from the germline V gene. The time point label on this specimen signifies: blood 2 weeks post-SBRT. According to the study, the label for this sample's treatment or condition signals: 15 Gy SBRT to primary tumor, nephrectomy 4 weeks later. To follow tumor-enriched clonotypes, serial peripheral blood was collected from radiation-treated patients at baseline and at 2 weeks and 4 weeks after SBRT. Every patient's renal cell carcinoma showed clear cell pathology. Genomic DNA for TCR sequencing was prepared using the QIAamp DNA Blood Mini Kit (Qiagen). The analyses included just those samples that passed every quality control check.

The immunoSEQ kit was used, according to the manufacturer's recommendations, to generate TCR beta libraries from genomic DNA. To prepare libraries, a first multiplex PCR with proprietary primers was run, followed by a second PCR that added unique barcodes, and a bead cleanup was done after each round. A positive control reaction and a negative control reaction, both provided in the kit, were run with every batch of samples. The final libraries were assessed on an Agilent 4200 TapeStation D1000 ScreenTape, pooled by volume, and quantified by qPCR. Sequencing ran on an Illumina NextSeq500 with a MidOutput 150-cycle cartridge, using 156 Read1 and 15 Index1 cycles with kit custom primers. The pooled library was loaded at approximately 0.97 pM with approximately 20% PhiX control spiked in. Per the original workflow: Vendor-processed data were analyzed in R, with a clonotype defined as all T cells sharing the same CDR3 nucleotide sequence. For clone abundance analyses, frequencies were normalized to the 10,000 most abundant clones in each sample. Before analysis, public T cell clones were removed, and these numbered fewer than six per sample on average. A difference in abundance of at least 32-fold between compartments was used to define tumor-enriched and baseline blood-enriched clonotypes. A beta-binomial differential abundance model was used to identify clonotypes that expanded or contracted between blood time points. Tumor-blood repertoire similarity was measured with the Baroni-Urbani and Buser coefficient, and group comparisons used two-tailed Wilcoxon tests in R. Not all clones reach the TCRdb copy of this immuneACCESS table, which keeps in-frame sequences only. Checked studies attribute under half of the gap to unresolved V genes and leave the rest unexplained. V, J and clone size were drawn from that table, and D and trimming were deduced from the DNA. The sample records about 150,000 clones, roughly 87% of which are singletons. The biggest ten clones account for 10% to 15% of the sample.

This clone was recorded at least ten times. Its antigen remains undetermined. No much larger clone is present one base from it, and per-base qualities are unavailable. The sequence joins TRBV9 to TRBJ1-1; TRBD1 is a possible D gene, resting on 5 matching bases. Sequencing was performed on blood, taken from a patient whose treatment included radiotherapy and nephrectomy. The TCR comes from a woman in her 50s with renal cell carcinoma. The CDR3 is CASSVAEGPNTEAFF. DNA sequence: TGTGCCAGCAGCGTAGCAGAGGGACCGAACACTGAAGCTTTCTTT.